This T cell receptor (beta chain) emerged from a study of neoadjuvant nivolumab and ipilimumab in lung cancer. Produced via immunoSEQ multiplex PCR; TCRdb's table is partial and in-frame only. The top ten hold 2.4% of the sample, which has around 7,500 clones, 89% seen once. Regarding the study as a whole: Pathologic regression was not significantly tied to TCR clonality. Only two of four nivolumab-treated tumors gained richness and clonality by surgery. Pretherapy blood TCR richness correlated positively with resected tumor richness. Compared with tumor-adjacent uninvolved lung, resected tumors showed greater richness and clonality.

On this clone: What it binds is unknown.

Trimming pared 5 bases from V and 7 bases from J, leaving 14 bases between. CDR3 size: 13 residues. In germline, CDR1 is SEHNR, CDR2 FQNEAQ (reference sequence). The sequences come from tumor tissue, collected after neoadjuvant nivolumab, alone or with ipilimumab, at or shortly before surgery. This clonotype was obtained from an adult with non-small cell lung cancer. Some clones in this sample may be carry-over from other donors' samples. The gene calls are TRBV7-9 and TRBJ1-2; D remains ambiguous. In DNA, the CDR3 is TGTGCCAGCAGCGCACTCCGGGTCCGTGGCTACACCTTC. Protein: CASSALRVRGYTF.